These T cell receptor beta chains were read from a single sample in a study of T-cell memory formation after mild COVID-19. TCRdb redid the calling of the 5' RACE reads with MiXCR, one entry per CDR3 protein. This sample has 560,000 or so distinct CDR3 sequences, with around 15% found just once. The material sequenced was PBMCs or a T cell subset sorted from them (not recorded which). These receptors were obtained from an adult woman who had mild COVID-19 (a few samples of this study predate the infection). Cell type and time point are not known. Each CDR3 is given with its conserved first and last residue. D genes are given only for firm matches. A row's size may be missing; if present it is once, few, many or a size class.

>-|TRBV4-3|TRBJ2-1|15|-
CASSLVRSSYNEQFF
TGCGCCAGCAGCCTAGTTCGGAGCTCCTACAATGAGCAGTTCTTC
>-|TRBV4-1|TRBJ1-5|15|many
CASSQDPFSNQPQHF
TGCGCCAGCAGCCAAGATCCCTTTAGCAATCAGCCCCAGCATTTT
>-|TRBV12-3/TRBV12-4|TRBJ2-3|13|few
CASSWGESDTQYF
TGTGCCAGCAGCTGGGGCGAGTCGGATACGCAGTATTTT
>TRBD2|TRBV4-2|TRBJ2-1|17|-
CASSHSQGSGSNNEQFF
TGTGCCAGCAGCCATTCCCAAGGTAGCGGGAGCAACAATGAGCAGTTCTTC
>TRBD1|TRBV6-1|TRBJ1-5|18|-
CASSLRVMGQGGNQPQHF
TGTGCCAGCAGTTTAAGGGTCATGGGACAGGGGGGTAATCAGCCCCAGCATTTT
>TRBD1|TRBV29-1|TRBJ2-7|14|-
CSVESAGRGYEQYF
TGCAGCGTTGAATCGGCGGGCAGGGGGTACGAGCAGTACTTC
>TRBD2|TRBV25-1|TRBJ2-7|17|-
CASSETGGLAGAGEQYF
TGTGCCAGCAGTGAAACAGGGGGACTAGCGGGAGCTGGGGAGCAGTACTTC
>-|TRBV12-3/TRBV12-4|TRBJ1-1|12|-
CASSPPYTEAFF
TGTGCCAGCAGCCCCCCGTATACTGAAGCTTTCTTT
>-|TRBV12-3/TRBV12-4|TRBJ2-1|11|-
CASGATPEQFF
TGTGCCAGCGGGGCCACCCCCGAGCAGTTCTTC
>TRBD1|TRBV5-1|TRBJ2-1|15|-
CASSLDGQGHNEQFF
TGCGCCAGCAGCTTGGACGGACAGGGCCACAATGAGCAGTTCTTC
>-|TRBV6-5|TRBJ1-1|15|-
CASSYSQGVSTEAFF
TGTGCCAGCAGTTACTCGCAGGGTGTGAGCACTGAAGCTTTCTTT
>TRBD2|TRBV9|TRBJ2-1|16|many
CASSPRTSGSNGEQFF
TGTGCCAGCAGCCCCCGGACTAGCGGGAGTAACGGTGAGCAGTTCTTC
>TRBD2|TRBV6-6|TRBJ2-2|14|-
CASSGTSGGGELFF
TGTGCCAGCAGTGGGACTAGCGGGGGCGGGGAGCTGTTTTTT
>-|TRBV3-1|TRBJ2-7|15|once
CASSQEAVSSYEQYF
TGTGCCAGCAGCCAAGAAGCCGTTTCCTCCTACGAGCAGTACTTC
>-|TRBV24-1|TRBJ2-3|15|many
CATSDYRGRRDTQYF
TGTGCCACCAGTGATTATAGGGGGAGAAGAGATACGCAGTATTTT
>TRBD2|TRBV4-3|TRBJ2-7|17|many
CASSQLRSTSGSYEQYF
TGCGCCAGCAGCCAACTCCGGAGCACTAGCGGCTCCTACGAGCAGTACTTC
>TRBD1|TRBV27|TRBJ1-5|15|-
CASSPRQGSGQPQHF
TGTGCCAGCAGTCCCCGACAGGGCTCAGGTCAGCCCCAGCATTTT
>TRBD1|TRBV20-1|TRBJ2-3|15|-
CSARADRGPSLTQYF
TGCAGTGCTAGGGCTGACAGGGGGCCATCGCTGACGCAGTATTTT
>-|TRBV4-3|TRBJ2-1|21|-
CASSQGPGGTGDAVSYNEQFF
TGCGCCAGCAGCCAAGGCCCGGGGGGGACAGGTGATGCAGTGTCATACAATGAGCAGTTCTTC
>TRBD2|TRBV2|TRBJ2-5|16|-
CASSDSTSRNQETQYF
TGTGCCAGCAGTGATTCGACTAGCCGAAACCAAGAGACCCAGTACTTC
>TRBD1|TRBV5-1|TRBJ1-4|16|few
CASSLDQGQGGEKLFF
TGCGCCAGCAGCTTGGACCAGGGACAGGGAGGAGAAAAACTGTTTTTT
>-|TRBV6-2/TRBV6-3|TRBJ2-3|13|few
CASRFDSTDTQYF
TGTGCCAGCAGGTTCGATAGCACAGATACGCAGTATTTT
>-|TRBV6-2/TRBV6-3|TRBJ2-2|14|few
CASSYRQNTGELFF
TGTGCCAGCAGTTATCGTCAGAACACCGGGGAGCTGTTTTTT
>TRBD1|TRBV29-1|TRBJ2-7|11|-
CSVLTGDEQYF
TGCAGCGTACTCACAGGGGACGAGCAGTACTTC
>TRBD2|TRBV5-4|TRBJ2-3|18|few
CASSTGQGLAGGPDTQYF
TGTGCCAGCAGCACTGGACAGGGCCTAGCGGGGGGGCCAGATACGCAGTATTTT
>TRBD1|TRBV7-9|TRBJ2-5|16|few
CASSLEGALLQETQYF
TGTGCCAGCAGCTTAGAGGGGGCCTTACTACAAGAGACCCAGTACTTC
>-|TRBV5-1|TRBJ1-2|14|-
CASSPSATLYGYTF
TGCGCCAGCAGCCCCTCAGCTACCCTCTATGGCTACACCTTC
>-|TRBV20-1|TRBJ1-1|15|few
CSATPRKGKNTEAFF
TGCAGTGCTACCCCCCGGAAGGGAAAGAACACTGAAGCTTTCTTT
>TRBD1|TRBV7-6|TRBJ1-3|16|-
CASSSGQGWSGNTIYF
TGTGCCAGCAGCTCAGGACAGGGTTGGTCTGGAAACACCATATATTTT
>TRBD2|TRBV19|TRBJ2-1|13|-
CASATSGNNEQFF
TGTGCCAGCGCTACTAGCGGAAACAATGAGCAGTTCTTC
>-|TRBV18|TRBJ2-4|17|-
CASLWSQEDVAKNIQYF
TGTGCCAGCTTATGGTCTCAGGAGGACGTAGCCAAAAACATTCAGTACTTC
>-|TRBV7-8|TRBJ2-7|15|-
CASSSTGVLSYEQYF
TGTGCCAGCAGCTCTACAGGCGTCCTCTCCTACGAGCAGTACTTC
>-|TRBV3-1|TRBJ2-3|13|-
CASSQSIADTQYF
TGTGCCAGCAGCCAATCGATCGCAGATACGCAGTATTTT
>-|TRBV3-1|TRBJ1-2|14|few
CASSQEDLYYGYTF
TGTGCCAGCAGCCAAGAAGACCTATACTATGGCTACACCTTC
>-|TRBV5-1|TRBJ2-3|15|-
CASALDRGRTDTQYF
TGCGCCAGCGCTTTAGATAGGGGTCGGACAGATACGCAGTATTTT
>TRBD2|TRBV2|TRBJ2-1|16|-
CASSEPSQREGHEQFF
TGTGCCAGCAGTGAGCCCAGCCAGCGGGAGGGGCATGAGCAGTTCTTC
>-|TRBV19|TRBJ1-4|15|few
CASSPRRGPNEKLFF
TGTGCCAGTAGTCCCCGCCGCGGTCCTAATGAAAAACTGTTTTTT
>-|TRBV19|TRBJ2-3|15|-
CASSIDGGSTDTQYF
TGTGCCAGTAGTATAGATGGGGGAAGCACAGATACGCAGTATTTT
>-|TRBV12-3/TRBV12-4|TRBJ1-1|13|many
CASSLAGASQAFF
TGTGCCAGCAGTTTGGCGGGAGCCAGCCAAGCTTTCTTT
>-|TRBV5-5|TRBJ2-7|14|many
CASSVSGTTYEQYF
TGTGCCAGCAGCGTTTCCGGGACAACGTACGAGCAGTACTTC
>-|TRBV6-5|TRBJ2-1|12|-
CASTDRSNEQFF
TGTGCCAGCACTGACAGGAGCAATGAGCAGTTCTTC
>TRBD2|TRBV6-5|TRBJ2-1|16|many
CASSSLGGRADNEQFF
TGTGCCAGCAGTTCCCTTGGCGGGAGGGCCGACAATGAGCAGTTCTTC
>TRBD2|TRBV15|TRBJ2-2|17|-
CATSRLGLAESTGELFF
TGTGCCACCAGCAGACTGGGACTAGCGGAATCCACCGGGGAGCTGTTTTTT
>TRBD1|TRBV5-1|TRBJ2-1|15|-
CASTPDRGPYNEQFF
TGCGCCAGCACCCCCGACAGGGGCCCCTACAATGAGCAGTTCTTC
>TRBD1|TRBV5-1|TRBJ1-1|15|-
CASSLEAGTGSEAFF
TGCGCCAGCAGCTTAGAAGCCGGGACAGGGAGTGAAGCTTTCTTT